This T cell receptor (beta chain) comes out of a study of long-term antiretroviral therapy in people with HIV. Notes on the study in general: Researchers lacked any data on ART adherence, viral resistance or therapy changes. In the period from the mid-2000s to the late 2010s, blood was collected, possibly under older ART regimens.

CDR1 is SNHLY and CDR2 is FYNNEI in the germline V gene. Trimming shortened V by 1 base and J by 7 bases, and 13 bases separated the two germline ends. This CDR3 region has 14 residues. The authors ran the immunoSEQ assay, v3.0, at survey level. Per-sample sequencing targets were about 40,000-55,000 T-cell genomes. Sequencing used immunoSEQ multiplex PCR; TCRdb keeps in-frame clones, though not all of them. The sample consists of 15,000 to 20,000 clones, about 78% of them appearing once. With respect to this clone: The target antigen is unknown.

The rearrangement links TRBV2 to TRBJ1-2; maybe TRBD1 (5 bases). The material sequenced was unsorted PBMCs, taken 2.9 years after starting antiretroviral therapy. This clonotype was obtained from a woman under 40 with HIV. CDR3 loop: CASSEERGLVGYTF. Here the CDR3 DNA reads TGTGCCAGCAGTGAAGAAAGGGGTCTGGTTGGCTACACCTTC.